This T cell receptor beta chain derives from a study of blood T cell repertoires in COVID-19. As processed by the authors: Reference gene primer amplification gave nucleated cell count estimates. Sequencing was performed with immunoSEQ multiplex PCR; in TCRdb, only in-frame clones are kept and a portion is missing. D and trimming come from the DNA, and the V and J calls and clone size come from that table. The table records under 200,000 clones, about 88% of them present only once. The CDR3 contains 15 residues. Germline V gene lookup returns CDR1 SNHLY and CDR2 FYNNEI. V gave up 6 bases and J gave up 2 bases; unmatched junction bases: 6.

The source material was peripheral blood. This chain connects TRBV2 to TRBJ1-5; TRBD1 matches at 8 bases. This sequence was found in a man aged 35 to 55 with active or convalescent COVID-19. The CDR3 is CASRTMGQGNQPQHF. DNA of the CDR3: TGTGCCAGCAGAACCATGGGACAGGGCAATCAGCCCCAGCATTTT.